Listed below are T cell receptor beta chains from one sample, sequenced in a study of T cell responses to AZD1222 COVID-19 vaccine. The data were produced by immunoSEQ multiplex PCR, yet TCRdb's version contains in-frame clones alone and is incomplete. Among 90,000 to 120,000 clones listed, around 90% were seen once. The sample consisted of peripheral blood, taken 28 days after the second AZD1222 dose. Every receptor here comes from an adult who received the AZD1222 COVID-19 vaccine. CDR3s include the opening cysteine and the closing phenylalanine or tryptophan. A D gene is named only where the DNA matches it firmly. Size is stated for part of the rows, as once, few or many counts, or as a class when the clone is expanded.

D gene	V gene	clone size	J gene	CDR3 protein	CDR3 DNA
-	TRBV7-2	once	TRBJ2-3	CASSLWRGDTDTQYF	TGTGCCAGCAGCTTATGGCGCGGGGACACAGATACGCAGTATTTT
-	TRBV7-2	-	TRBJ1-2	CATGGSNYGYTF	TGTGCCACCGGGGGTTCTAACTATGGCTACACCTTC
-	TRBV5-1	-	TRBJ2-2	CASSWGTAGPLPHYTGELFF	TGCGCCAGCAGCTGGGGGACAGCGGGTCCCTTACCCCACTACACCGGGGAGCTGTTTTTT
TRBD1	TRBV10-2	-	TRBJ2-3	CASTTPGQGRDTQYF	TGCGCCAGCACCACTCCGGGACAGGGGAGAGATACGCAGTATTTT
TRBD1	TRBV5-1	-	TRBJ2-2	CASSDLGTGGTGELFF	TGCGCCAGCAGCGACCTAGGGACAGGGGGCACCGGGGAGCTGTTTTTT
-	TRBV7-9	-	TRBJ2-7	CASSLGWDSYEQYF	TGTGCCAGCAGCTTAGGCTGGGACTCCTACGAGCAGTACTTC
TRBD1	TRBV6-6	-	TRBJ2-1	CAIKGQGAAGEQFF	TGTGCCATTAAAGGACAGGGGGCAGCCGGCGAGCAGTTCTTC
-	TRBV12-3/TRBV12-4	-	TRBJ2-7	CASSRDTTYEQYF	TGTGCCAGCAGTAGGGACACCACCTACGAGCAGTACTTC
-	TRBV6-5	-	TRBJ2-1	CASLEGLVTYNEQFF	TGTGCCAGCCTGGAAGGACTGGTAACCTACAATGAGCAGTTCTTC
-	TRBV6-2/TRBV6-3	-	TRBJ1-3	CASSYTGTSGNTIYF	TGTGCCAGCAGTTACACCGGGACATCCGGAAACACCATATATTTT
-	TRBV7-2	-	TRBJ2-3	CASSPVGGPGTQYF	TGTGCCAGCAGCCCAGTAGGGGGGCCCGGGACGCAGTATTTT
-	TRBV25-1	-	TRBJ2-2	CASSVGTGELFF	TGTGCCAGCAGTGTGGGGACCGGGGAGCTGTTTTTT
-	TRBV27	-	TRBJ1-2	CASSPQGNYGYTF	TGTGCCAGCAGTCCGCAGGGAAACTATGGCTACACCTTC
TRBD1	TRBV10-3	-	TRBJ1-5	CAISEDREVDQPQHF	TGTGCCATCAGTGAGGACAGGGAGGTTGATCAGCCCCAGCATTTT
-	TRBV30	-	TRBJ1-3	CAWLGQFSGNTIYF	TGTGCCTGGCTTGGACAGTTCTCTGGAAACACCATATATTTT
TRBD1	TRBV5-1	-	TRBJ2-1	CASSLQGQGRNNEQFF	TGCGCCAGCAGCTTACAGGGACAGGGGAGAAACAATGAGCAGTTCTTC
-	TRBV18	-	TRBJ1-2	CASSPGGAYGYTF	TGTGCCAGCTCACCAGGGGGCGCCTATGGCTACACCTTC
TRBD1	TRBV19	-	TRBJ1-5	CASSTTRLTGEGNQPQHF	TGTGCCAGTAGTACTACGAGATTGACAGGGGAAGGGAATCAGCCCCAGCATTTT
-	TRBV24-1	-	TRBJ2-2	CATSVAGTNTGELFF	TGTGCCACCAGTGTTGCAGGGACGAACACCGGGGAGCTGTTTTTT
-	TRBV25-1	-	TRBJ2-1	CASSELGGDEQFF	TGTGCCAGCAGTGAATTAGGGGGGGATGAGCAGTTCTTC
-	TRBV6-1	-	TRBJ1-1	CASSERSRTVRFYTEAFF	TGTGCCAGCAGTGAACGATCCCGGACAGTTCGATTCTACACTGAAGCTTTCTTT
-	TRBV6-5	few	TRBJ1-1	CASSIAGGVNTEAFF	TGTGCCAGCAGTATCGCGGGGGGGGTGAACACTGAAGCTTTCTTT
-	TRBV6-5	-	TRBJ1-1	CASSSVGIGAEAFF	TGTGCCAGCAGTTCAGTAGGTATAGGCGCTGAAGCTTTCTTT
-	TRBV9	-	TRBJ2-1	CASSVGGGGEQFF	TGTGCCAGCAGCGTAGGCGGGGGCGGTGAGCAGTTCTTC
-	TRBV30	-	TRBJ1-5	CAWSKGSGNQPQHF	TGTGCCTGGAGTAAGGGGAGTGGCAATCAGCCCCAGCATTTT
-	TRBV9	-	TRBJ1-4	CASSVDPARVEEKLFF	TGTGCCAGCAGCGTAGATCCTGCCCGGGTGGAGGAAAAACTGTTTTTT
-	TRBV5-5	-	TRBJ2-1	CASSLTTFSYNEQFF	TGTGCCAGCAGCTTGACGACGTTCTCCTACAATGAGCAGTTCTTC
-	TRBV6-5	-	TRBJ1-5	CASRRTFIGNQPQHF	TGTGCCAGCAGGCGGACTTTTATAGGCAATCAGCCCCAGCATTTT
-	TRBV4-2	once	TRBJ1-1	CASSHPGENTEAFF	TGTGCCAGCAGCCACCCGGGGGAGAACACTGAAGCTTTCTTT
-	TRBV12-3/TRBV12-4	-	TRBJ2-5	CASSGHQETQYF	TGTGCCAGCAGCGGCCATCAAGAGACCCAGTACTTC
-	TRBV6-6	-	TRBJ2-3	CASSLLTDTQYF	TGTGCCAGCAGTTTGCTCACAGATACGCAGTATTTT
-	TRBV18	-	TRBJ1-1	CASSPRETALNTEAFF	TGTGCCAGCTCACCAAGAGAAACAGCCCTGAACACTGAAGCTTTCTTT
-	TRBV7-9	-	TRBJ1-2	CASSSSGGALYGYTF	TGTGCCAGCAGTTCCAGCGGGGGAGCCCTCTATGGCTACACCTTC
TRBD1	TRBV7-8	-	TRBJ1-5	CASSLEGAWGQPQHF	TGTGCCAGCAGCCTAGAGGGGGCCTGGGGTCAGCCCCAGCATTTT
TRBD2	TRBV6-5	few	TRBJ2-7	CASSYAAGGPYEQYF	TGTGCCAGCAGTTACGCGGCGGGGGGGCCCTACGAGCAGTACTTC
-	TRBV28	-	TRBJ1-5	CASSRAGWSNQPQHF	TGTGCCAGCAGCAGAGCAGGGTGGAGCAATCAGCCCCAGCATTTT
TRBD1	TRBV9	-	TRBJ2-1	CASSVEGTGENEQFF	TGTGCCAGCAGCGTAGAAGGGACAGGGGAGAATGAGCAGTTCTTC